Below, 4 T cell receptor beta chains from the same sample are listed, as sequenced in a study of blood T cell repertoires in COVID-19. Method: immunoSEQ multiplex PCR; TCRdb's copy keeps in-frame clones and lacks some. The sample holds around 280,000 clones; roughly 89% are singletons and the top ten take approximately 1.5%. Specimen: PBMCs or T cells enriched from blood (not recorded which). These receptors were collected from a woman aged 18 to 35 with acute COVID-19.

V and J are TRBV6-2 or TRBV6-3 and TRBJ2-7; 8 nucleotides agree with TRBD1. Germline values: CDR1 MNHEY, CDR2 SVGEGT. The CDR3 length is 15 residues. The junction had 9 bases not matched to a gene; V was cut back by 6 bases and J by 2 bases. Here the CDR3 DNA reads TGTGCCAGCAGCCACACAGGGGGACAAACCTACGAGCAGTACTTC. It translates to CASSHTGGQTYEQYF.

This chain links TRBV2 with TRBJ1-1, with 11 bases identical to TRBD1. The junction had 3 bases not matched to a gene; V was cut back by 5 bases and J by 7 bases. CDR3 size: 13 residues. Germline CDR1 is SNHLY and CDR2 is FYNNEI. The CDR3 is CASSRDRGDEAFF. DNA for the CDR3: TGTGCCAGCAGTCGGGACAGGGGGGATGAAGCTTTCTTT.

On this clone itself: At one end, the junction sequence differs from germline, possibly due to a read error. The V call is TRBV15, the J call TRBJ2-5, with D possibly TRBD2 on 6 matching bases. Germline assignment: CDR1 LNHNV and CDR2 YYDKDF (reference sequence). The CDR3 runs 21 residues. The chain's CDR3 is CAPSRDLRPSKPGLRVETQYF. In DNA form, the CDR3 reads TGTGCCCCCAGCAGAGATCTCCGCCCTTCCAAACCGGGACTCCGAGTGGAGACCCAGTACTTC.

The CDR3 spells CASSLWELSYNEQFF. CDR3 nucleotides: TGTGCCAGCAGCTTATGGGAGCTCTCCTACAATGAGCAGTTCTTC. The gene calls are TRBV11-2 and TRBJ2-1; possible D gene TRBD2, 5 bases. Germline CDR1 SGHAT, CDR2 FQNNGV. Trimming removed 2 bases at V and 0 bases at J, with 8 bases between. This CDR3 has 15 amino acids. Using reference TRBV11-2 and TRBJ2-1 for the parts outside the CDR3, the full variable domain is EAGVAQSPRYKIIEKRQSVAFWCNPISGHATLYWYQQILGQGPKLLIQFQNNGVVDDSQLPKDRFSAERLKGVDSTLKIQPAKLEDSAVYLCASSLWELSYNEQFFGPGTRLTVL.